The T cell receptor beta chain described here comes from a study of blood T cell repertoires in COVID-19 (dated by TCRdb to about 2020). With respect to the entire study: The collaborator samples originated in the United States, Italy and Spain and spanned the acute and convalescent phases of COVID-19. The prospective study material was composed of cDNA or gDNA derived from T cells, B-cell-depleted T cells, or PBMCs. Subjects who had been exposed to COVID-19, were actively infected with it, or had recovered from it provided the deeply sampled blood TCRbeta repertoires that made up the dataset. The repertoires were released in a freely available public database intended as a resource for research on the immune response to SARS-CoV-2. The samples were drawn from two sources: the first 160 participants of the ongoing ImmuneRACE study, and fewer than 1,500 subjects contributed by 6 global collaborators. A de-identified subject ID, COVID-19 status, age in years and sex were almost always included in the sample metadata. HLA class I and class II types, where available, came from metadata supplied by the sample provider rather than from assay-based typing.

The paper as a whole reports these results and caveats: The amount of clinical and demographic metadata varied by source and participant and was provided uncurated.

Whole blood was collected in K2EDTA tubes by collaborating institutions according to the institutions' own protocols. For TCRbeta analysis, collaborators shipped samples in one of three forms: frozen whole blood, isolated PBMCs, or DNA extracted from either of those sample types. Note on this clone: Its cognate antigen has yet to be identified. No qualities accompany the bases; no much larger clone lies one base away.

The junction carries 15 bases between V and J, which are trimmed by 4 bases and 0 bases respectively. The CDR3 spans 16 residues, from the cysteine through the phenylalanine. The only DNA kept is the CDR3, 48 bases in frame from the first base. CDR1 and CDR2 are drawn from the germline V gene: SGHTA, FQGNSA. The immunoSEQ Assay, a bias-controlled multiplex PCR, was used to amplify TCRbeta CDR3 regions from genomic DNA. In the paper's pipeline: Nucleated cell counts per sample were estimated from amplification of reference gene primers within the assay. Sequence reads were collapsed and filtered to measure the absolute abundance of every unique TCRbeta CDR3 rearrangement. Productive Simpson clonality was computed per sample as the square root of Simpson's diversity index over productive rearrangements. Here the immuneACCESS table is served through TCRdb, limited to in-frame sequences with V and J called. Missing clones are a known gap in these copies; in checked studies unresolved V genes cover under half, and the rest lacks a known reason. That table furnishes V, J and clone size, whereas the DNA furnished D and trimming. Across this sample there are over 75,000 clones, with approximately 80% seen only once. Of the sample, more than 20% is held by the ten largest clones.

This sequence originates from a woman aged 50 to 60 with acute or convalescent COVID-19. The sample taken for sequencing was peripheral blood. Here the chain combines TRBV7-2 and TRBJ1-1, with TRBD1 perhaps the D gene, on 6 matching bases. CDR3 reads: CASSSPTGPMNTEAFF. Here is the DNA: TGTGCCAGCAGCTCACCGACAGGCCCAATGAACACTGAAGCTTTCTTT.